This T cell receptor (beta chain) was recovered during a study of T-cell reconstitution after alpha-beta-depleted transplantation in children. Notes on the study in general: Alpha-beta T cells present about two months after transplant were reported to originate from several hundred expanded graft clones.

A TCRbeta library incorporating unique molecular identifiers was prepared. TCRdb called the PCR reads again in MiXCR, with one record for every CDR3 protein. The table includes 250,000 to 400,000 distinct CDR3 sequences, 20% to 30% detected once. With regard to this clonotype: Its antigen is unknown.

Germline assignment: CDR1 DFQATT and CDR2 SNEGSKA (reference sequence). This CDR3 contains 15 residues. V lost 2 bases and J 4 bases, leaving 17 bases between the germline ends. Sequences were derived from PBMCs, mostly from graft donor cells, sampled 180 days after TCRalphabeta/CD19-depleted stem cell transplant. The chain links TRBV20-1 to TRBJ2-5; the D call may be TRBD1 or TRBD2 (6 bases each). The source is a male patient aged 10-17 years who had a stem cell transplant for acute lymphoblastic leukemia, so the T cells may come from the graft donor. In DNA, the CDR3 is TGCAGTGCTAGATCCCCAGGAGGGGGTCGAGAGACCCAGTACTTC. Its protein product is CSARSPGGGRETQYF.